The clone carrying this TCR beta chain was seen just once. The data stem from a study of blood T cell repertoires in COVID-19. Study context: Both acute and convalescent COVID-19 samples were obtained from the United States, Italy and Spain. PBMCs, B-cell-depleted T cells, or T cells were the source of the cDNA or gDNA that made up the material.

Original analysis: Nucleated cell number was recorded as an estimate derived from reference gene primer amplification. The data were produced by immunoSEQ multiplex PCR, yet TCRdb's version contains in-frame clones alone and is incomplete. That table supplies the V and J calls and clone size; D and trimming were determined from the DNA. The sample shows around 250,000 clones, approximately 89% of them seen only once. Unmatched junction bases numbered 8, after V lost 1 base and J lost 4 bases. The CDR3 loop spans 16 amino acids. The V gene's germline CDR1 is KGHSH and CDR2 LQKENI. Sequencing used peripheral blood. The chain joins TRBV18 to TRBJ2-3; 7 nucleotides align to TRBD1. This TCR came from a woman aged 40 to 49 who had recovered from COVID-19. For the CDR3, the DNA is TGTGCCAGCTCACCACGGACAGGTGGGGCCCCAGATACGCAGTATTTT. Amino acid sequence: CASSPRTGGAPDTQYF.